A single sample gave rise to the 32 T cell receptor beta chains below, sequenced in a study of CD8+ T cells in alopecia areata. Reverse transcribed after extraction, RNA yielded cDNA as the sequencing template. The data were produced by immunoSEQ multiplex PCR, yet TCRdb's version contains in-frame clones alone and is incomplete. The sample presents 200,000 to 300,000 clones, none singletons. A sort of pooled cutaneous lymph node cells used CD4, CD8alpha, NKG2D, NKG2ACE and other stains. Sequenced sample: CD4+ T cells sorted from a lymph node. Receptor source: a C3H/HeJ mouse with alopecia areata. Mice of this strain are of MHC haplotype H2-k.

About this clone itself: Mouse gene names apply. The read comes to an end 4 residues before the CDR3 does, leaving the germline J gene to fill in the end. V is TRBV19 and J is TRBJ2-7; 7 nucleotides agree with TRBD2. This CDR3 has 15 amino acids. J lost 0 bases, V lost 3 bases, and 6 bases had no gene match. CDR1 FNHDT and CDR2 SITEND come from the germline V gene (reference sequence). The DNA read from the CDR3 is TGTGCCAGCAGTAGGACTGGACTGAGCTCCTAT. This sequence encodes CASSRTGLSSY. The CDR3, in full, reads CASSRTGLSSYEQYF.

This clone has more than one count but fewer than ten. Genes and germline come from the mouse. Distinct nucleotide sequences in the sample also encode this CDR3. CDR3: CAWSRTGGQDTQYF. The CDR3 DNA, read in part, is TGTGCCTGGAGTCGGACTGGGGGACAAGAC. The rearrangement uses TRBV31 and TRBJ2-5; 10 positions agree with TRBD2. The missing CDR3 end, 4 residues past where the read stops, is filled in from the germline J gene. V gave up 1 base and J gave up 3 bases; unmatched junction bases: 1. The CDR3 is made up of 14 amino acids. Germline CDR1 and CDR2: GKSSPN and SITVG.

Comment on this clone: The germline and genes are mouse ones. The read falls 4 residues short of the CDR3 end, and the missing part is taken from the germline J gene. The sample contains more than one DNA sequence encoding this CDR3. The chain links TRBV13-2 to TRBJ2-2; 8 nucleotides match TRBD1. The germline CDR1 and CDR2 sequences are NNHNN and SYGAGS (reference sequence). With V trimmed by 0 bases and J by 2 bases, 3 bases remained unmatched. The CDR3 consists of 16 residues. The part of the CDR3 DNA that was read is TGTGCCAGCGGTGATGCAGGACAGGGCAACACCGGG. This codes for CASGDAGQGNTG. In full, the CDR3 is CASGDAGQGNTGQLYF.

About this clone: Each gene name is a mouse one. The CDR3 DNA, read in part, is TGTGCCAGCAGCCAAGCAAGGGGGAGTGCT. Amino acids: CASSQARGSA. In full, the CDR3 reads CASSQARGSAEQFF. The chain employs TRBV5 and TRBJ2-1; D possibly corresponds to TRBD1 (6 bases). The read ends 4 residues shy of where the CDR3 ends; the end is completed using the germline J gene. Trimming removed 1 base at V and 6 bases at J, with 10 bases between. CDR1 and CDR2 (germline): LGHNA, YNLKQL (reference sequence). The CDR3 is 14 residues long.

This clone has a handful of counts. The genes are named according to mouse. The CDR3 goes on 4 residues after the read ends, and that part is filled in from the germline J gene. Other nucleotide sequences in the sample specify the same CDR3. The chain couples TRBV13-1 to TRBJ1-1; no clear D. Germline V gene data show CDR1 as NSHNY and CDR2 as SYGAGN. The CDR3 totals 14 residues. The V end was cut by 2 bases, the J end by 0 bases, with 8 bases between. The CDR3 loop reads CASSEGQPNTEVFF. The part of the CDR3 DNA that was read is TGTGCCAGCAGTGAAGGTCAGCCAAACACA.

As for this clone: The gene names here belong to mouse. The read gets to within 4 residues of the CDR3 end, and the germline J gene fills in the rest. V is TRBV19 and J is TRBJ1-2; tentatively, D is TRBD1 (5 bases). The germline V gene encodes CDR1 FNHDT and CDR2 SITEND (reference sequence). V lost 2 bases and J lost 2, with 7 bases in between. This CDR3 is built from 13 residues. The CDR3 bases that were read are TGTGCCAGCAGTATCAGGGTTAACTCC. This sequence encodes CASSIRVNS. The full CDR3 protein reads CASSIRVNSDYTF.

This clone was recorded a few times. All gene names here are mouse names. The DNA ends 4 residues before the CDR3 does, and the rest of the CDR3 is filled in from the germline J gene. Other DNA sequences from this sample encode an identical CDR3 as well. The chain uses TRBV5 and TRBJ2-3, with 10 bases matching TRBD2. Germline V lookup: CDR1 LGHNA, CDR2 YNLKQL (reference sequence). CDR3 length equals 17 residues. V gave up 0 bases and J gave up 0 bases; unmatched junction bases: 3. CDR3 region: CASSQDRDWGSAETLYF. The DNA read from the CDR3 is TGTGCCAGCAGCCAAGACCGGGACTGGGGTAGTGCAGAA.

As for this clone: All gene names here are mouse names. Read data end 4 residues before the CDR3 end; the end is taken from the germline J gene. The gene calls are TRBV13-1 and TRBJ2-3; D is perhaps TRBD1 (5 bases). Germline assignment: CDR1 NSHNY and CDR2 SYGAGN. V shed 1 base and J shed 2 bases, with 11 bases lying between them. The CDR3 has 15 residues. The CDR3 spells CASSDLPTDAETLYF. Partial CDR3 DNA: TGTGCCAGCAGTGATCTCCCGACAGATGCAGAA.

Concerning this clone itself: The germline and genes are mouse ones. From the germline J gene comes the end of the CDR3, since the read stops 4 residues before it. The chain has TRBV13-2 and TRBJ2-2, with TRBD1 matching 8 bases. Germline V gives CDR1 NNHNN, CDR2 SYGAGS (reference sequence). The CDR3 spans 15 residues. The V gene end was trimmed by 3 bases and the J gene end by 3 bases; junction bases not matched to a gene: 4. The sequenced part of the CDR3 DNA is TGTGCCAGCGGTGGGACAGGGATGGACACCGGG. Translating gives CASGGTGMDTG. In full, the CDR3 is CASGGTGMDTGQLYF.

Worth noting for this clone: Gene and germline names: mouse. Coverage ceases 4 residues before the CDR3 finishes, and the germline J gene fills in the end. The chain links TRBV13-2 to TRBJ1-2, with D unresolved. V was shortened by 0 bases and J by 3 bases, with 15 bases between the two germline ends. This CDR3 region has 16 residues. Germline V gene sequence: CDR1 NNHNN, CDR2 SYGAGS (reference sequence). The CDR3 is CASGDAMAIRDSDYTF. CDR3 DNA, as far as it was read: TGTGCCAGCGGTGATGCAATGGCAATTAGGGACTCC.

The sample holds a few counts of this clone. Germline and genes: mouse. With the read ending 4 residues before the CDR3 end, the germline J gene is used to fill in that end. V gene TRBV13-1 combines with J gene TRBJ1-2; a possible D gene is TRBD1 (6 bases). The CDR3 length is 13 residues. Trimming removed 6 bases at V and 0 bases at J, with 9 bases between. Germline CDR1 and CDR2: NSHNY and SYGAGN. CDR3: CASKGGANSDYTF. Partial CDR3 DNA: TGTGCCAGCAAAGGGGGTGCAAACTCC.

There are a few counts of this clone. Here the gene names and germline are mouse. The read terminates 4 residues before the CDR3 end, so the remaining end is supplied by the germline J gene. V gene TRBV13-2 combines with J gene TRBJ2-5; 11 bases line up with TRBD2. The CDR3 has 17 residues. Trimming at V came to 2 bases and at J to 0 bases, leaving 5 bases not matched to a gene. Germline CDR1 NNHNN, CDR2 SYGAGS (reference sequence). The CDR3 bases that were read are TGTGCCAGCGGTGAGAGGGACTGGGGGTTTAACCAAGAC. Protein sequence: CASGERDWGFNQD. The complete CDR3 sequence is CASGERDWGFNQDTQYF.

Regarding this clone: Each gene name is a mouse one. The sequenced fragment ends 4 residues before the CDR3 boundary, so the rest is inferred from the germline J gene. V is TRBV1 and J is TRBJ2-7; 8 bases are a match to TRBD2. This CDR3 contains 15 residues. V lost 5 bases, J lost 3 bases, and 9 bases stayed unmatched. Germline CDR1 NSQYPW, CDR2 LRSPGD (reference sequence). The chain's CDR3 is CTCSSGTGVLYEQYF. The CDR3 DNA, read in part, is TGCACCTGCAGTTCGGGGACTGGCGTCCTCTAT.

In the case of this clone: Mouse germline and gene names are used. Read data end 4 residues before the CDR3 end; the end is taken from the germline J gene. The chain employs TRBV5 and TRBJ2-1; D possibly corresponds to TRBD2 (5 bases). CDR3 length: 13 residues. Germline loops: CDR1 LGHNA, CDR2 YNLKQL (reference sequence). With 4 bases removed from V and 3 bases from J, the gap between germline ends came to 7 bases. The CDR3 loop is CASSLGFYAEQFF. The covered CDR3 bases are TGTGCCAGCAGCCTGGGGTTCTATGCT.

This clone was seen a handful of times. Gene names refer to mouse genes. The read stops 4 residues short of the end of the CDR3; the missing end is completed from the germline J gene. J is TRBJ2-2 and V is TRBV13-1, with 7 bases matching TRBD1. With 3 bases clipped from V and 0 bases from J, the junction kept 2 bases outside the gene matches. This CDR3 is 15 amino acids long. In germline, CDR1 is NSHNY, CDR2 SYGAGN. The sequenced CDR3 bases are TGTGCCAGCAGTGTGGGACAGCCAAACACCGGG. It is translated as CASSVGQPNTG. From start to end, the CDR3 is CASSVGQPNTGQLYF.

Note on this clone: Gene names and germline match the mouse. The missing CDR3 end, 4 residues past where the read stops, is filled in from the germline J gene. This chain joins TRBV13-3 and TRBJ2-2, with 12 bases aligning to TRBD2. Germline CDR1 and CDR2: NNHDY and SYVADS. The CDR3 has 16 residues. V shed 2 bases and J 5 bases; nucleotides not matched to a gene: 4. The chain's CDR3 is CASSEGTGGMTGQLYF. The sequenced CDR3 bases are TGTGCCAGCAGTGAGGGGACTGGGGGGATGACCGGG.

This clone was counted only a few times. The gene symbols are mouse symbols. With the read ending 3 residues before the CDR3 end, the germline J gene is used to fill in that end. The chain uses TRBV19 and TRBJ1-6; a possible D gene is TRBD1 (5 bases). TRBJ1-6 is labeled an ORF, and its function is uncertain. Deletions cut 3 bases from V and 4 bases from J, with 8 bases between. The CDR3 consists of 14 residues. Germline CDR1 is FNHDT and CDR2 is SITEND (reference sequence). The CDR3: CASSKTDYNSPLYF. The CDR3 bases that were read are TGTGCCAGCAGTAAGACAGATTATAATTCGCCC.

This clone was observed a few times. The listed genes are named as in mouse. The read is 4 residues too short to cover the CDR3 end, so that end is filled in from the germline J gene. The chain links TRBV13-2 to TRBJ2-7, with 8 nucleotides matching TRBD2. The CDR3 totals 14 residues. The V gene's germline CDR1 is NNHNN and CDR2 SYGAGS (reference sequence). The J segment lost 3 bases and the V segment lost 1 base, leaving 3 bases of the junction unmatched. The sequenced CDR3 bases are TGTGCCAGCGGTGATCCGACTGGGGTCTAT. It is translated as CASGDPTGVY. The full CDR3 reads CASGDPTGVYEQYF.

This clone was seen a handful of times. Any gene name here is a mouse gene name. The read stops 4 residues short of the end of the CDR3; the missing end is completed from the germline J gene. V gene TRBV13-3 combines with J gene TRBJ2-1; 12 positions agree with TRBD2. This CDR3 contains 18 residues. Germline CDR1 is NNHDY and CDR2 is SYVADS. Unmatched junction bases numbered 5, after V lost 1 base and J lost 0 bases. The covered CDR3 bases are TGTGCCAGCAGTGATCGGGACTGGGGGGACTATAACTATGCT. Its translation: CASSDRDWGDYNYA. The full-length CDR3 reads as CASSDRDWGDYNYAEQFF.

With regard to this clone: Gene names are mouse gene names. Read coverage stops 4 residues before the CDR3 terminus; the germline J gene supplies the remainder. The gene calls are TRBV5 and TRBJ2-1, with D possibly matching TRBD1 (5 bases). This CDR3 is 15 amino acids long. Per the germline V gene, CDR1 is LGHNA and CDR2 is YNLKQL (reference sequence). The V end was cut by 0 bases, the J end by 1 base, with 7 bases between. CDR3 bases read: TGTGCCAGCAGCCAAGAGAGACAGAACTATGCT. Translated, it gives CASSQERQNYA. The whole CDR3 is CASSQERQNYAEQFF.

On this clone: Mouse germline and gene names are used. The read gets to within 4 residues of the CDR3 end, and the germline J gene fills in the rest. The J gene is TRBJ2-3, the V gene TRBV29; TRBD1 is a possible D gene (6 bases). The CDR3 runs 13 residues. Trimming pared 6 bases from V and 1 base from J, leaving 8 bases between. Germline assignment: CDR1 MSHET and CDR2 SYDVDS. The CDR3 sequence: CASSRGGAETLYF. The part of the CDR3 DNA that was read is TGTGCTAGCAGCAGGGGTGGTGCAGAA.

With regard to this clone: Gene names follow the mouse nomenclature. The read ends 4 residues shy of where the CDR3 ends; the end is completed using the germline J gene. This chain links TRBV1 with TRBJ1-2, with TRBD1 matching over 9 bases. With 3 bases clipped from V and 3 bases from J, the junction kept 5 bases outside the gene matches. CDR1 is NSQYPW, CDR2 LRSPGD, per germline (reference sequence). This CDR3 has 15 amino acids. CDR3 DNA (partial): TGCACCTGCAGTGCTATGGACAGGGGAGACTCC. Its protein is CTCSAMDRGDS. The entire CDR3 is CTCSAMDRGDSDYTF. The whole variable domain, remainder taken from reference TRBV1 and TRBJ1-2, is VTLLEQNPRWRLVPRGQAVNLRCILKNSQYPWMSWYQQDLQKQLQWLFTLRSPGDKEVKSLPGADYLATRVTDTELRLQVANMSQGRTLYCTCSAMDRGDSDYTFGSGTRLLVI.

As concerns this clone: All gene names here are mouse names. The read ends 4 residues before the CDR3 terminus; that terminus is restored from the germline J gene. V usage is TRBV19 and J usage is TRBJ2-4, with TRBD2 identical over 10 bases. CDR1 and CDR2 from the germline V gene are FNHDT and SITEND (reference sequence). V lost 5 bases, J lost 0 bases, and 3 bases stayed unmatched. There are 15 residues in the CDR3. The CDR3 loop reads CASSRDWGSQNTLYF. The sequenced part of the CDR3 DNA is TGTGCCAGCAGCCGGGACTGGGGTAGTCAAAAC.

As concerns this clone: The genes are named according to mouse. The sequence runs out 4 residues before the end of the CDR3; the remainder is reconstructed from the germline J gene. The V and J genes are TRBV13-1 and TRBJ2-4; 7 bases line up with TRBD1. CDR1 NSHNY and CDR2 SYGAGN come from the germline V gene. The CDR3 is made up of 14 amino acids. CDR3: CASSEQGSSNTLYF. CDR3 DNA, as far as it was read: TGTGCCAGCAGTGAACAGGGGAGCTCAAAC.

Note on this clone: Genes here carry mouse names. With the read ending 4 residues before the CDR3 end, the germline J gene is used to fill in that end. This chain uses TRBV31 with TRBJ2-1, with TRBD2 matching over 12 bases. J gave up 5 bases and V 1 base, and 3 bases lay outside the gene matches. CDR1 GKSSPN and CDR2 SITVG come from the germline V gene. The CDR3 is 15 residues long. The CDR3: CAWSPRLGGHAEQFF. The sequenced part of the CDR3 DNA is TGTGCCTGGAGTCCCCGACTGGGGGGGCATGCT.

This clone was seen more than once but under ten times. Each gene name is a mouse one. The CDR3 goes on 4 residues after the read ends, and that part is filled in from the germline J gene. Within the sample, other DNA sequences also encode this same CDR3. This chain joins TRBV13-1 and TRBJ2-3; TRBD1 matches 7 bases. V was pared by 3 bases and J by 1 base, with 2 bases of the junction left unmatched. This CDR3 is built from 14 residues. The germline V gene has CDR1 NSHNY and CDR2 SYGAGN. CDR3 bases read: TGTGCCAGCAGTGCCCAGGGGGGTGCAGAA. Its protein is CASSAQGGAE. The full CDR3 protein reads CASSAQGGAETLYF.

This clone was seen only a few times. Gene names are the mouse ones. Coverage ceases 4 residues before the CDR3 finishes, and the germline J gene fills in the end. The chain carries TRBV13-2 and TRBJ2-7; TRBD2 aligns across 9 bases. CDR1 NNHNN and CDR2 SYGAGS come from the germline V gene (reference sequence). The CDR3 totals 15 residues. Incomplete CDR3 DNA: TGTGCCAGCGGTGATGCAGGGACTGGGTTATAT. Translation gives CASGDAGTGLY. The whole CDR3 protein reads CASGDAGTGLYEQYF.

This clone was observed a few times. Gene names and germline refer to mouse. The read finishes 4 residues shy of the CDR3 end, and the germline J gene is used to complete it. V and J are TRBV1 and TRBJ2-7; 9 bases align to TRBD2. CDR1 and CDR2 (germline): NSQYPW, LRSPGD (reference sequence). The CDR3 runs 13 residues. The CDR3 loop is CTCSAWTGDEQYF. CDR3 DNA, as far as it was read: TGCACCTGCAGTGCCTGGACTGGGGAT.

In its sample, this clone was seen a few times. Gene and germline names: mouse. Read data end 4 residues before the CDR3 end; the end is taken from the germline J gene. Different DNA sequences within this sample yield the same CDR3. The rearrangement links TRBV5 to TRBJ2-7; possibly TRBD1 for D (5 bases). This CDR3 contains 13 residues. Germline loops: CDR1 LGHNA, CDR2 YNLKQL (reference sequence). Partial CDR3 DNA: TGTGCCAGCAGCCAAGAGGAGGGGTAT. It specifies CASSQEEGY. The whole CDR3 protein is CASSQEEGYEQYF.

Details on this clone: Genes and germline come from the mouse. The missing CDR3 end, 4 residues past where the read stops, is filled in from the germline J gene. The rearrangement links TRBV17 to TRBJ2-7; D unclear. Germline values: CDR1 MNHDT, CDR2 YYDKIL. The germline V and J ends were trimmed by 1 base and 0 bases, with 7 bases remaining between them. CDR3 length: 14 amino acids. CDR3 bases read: TGTGCTAGCAGTAGAGGACAAAACTCCTAT. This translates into CASSRGQNSY. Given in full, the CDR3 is CASSRGQNSYEQYF.

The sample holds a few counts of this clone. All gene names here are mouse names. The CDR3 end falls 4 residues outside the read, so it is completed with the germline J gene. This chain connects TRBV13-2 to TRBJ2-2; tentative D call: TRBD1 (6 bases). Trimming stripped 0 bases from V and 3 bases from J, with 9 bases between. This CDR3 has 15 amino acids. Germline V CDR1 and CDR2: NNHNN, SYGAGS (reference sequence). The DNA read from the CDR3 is TGTGCCAGCGGTGATGCCACAGGGTACACCGGG. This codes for CASGDATGYTG. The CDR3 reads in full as CASGDATGYTGQLYF.

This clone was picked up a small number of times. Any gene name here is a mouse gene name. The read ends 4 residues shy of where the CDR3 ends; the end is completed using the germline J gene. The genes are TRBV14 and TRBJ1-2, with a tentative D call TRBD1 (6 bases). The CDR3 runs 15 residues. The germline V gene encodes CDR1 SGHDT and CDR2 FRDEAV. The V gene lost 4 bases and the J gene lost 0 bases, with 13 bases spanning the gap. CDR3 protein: CASSIPGQANSDYTF. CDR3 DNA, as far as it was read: TGTGCCAGCAGTATCCCGGGACAAGCAAACTCC.